The 2 T cell receptor beta chains below were found in one sample sequenced in a study of blood T cell repertoires in COVID-19 (dated by TCRdb to about 2020). Library preparation employed the immunoSEQ multiplex PCR assay. What TCRdb holds here is the immuneACCESS table cut down to in-frame rearrangements. Part of the clones is not present; checked against another copy, under half of the missing clones reflect an unresolved V gene, and the others are unexplained. The sample contains 30,000 to 45,000 clones, 80% to 90% of them found a single time. The ten largest clones capture less than 12% of the sample. Sequenced sample: peripheral blood. Every receptor here comes from a man aged 55 to 70 in a cohort sampled during active COVID-19.

J is TRBJ1-3 and V is TRBV7-9; possibly TRBD1 for D (5 bases). Trimming left V 5 bases short and J 10 bases short, with 15 bases between. From germline, CDR1 is SEHNR and CDR2 FQNEAQ (reference sequence). CDR3 length: 13 amino acids. This chain's CDR3 is CASSPSQGFTIYF. CDR3 coding DNA: TGTGCCAGCAGCCCTTCCCAGGGTTTTACCATATATTTT.

CDR3 coding DNA: TGTGCCAGCAGCGTTTCGGAGGGCTCCTATGGCTACACCTTC. Encoded protein: CASSVSEGSYGYTF. The gene calls are TRBV9 and TRBJ1-2; D unclear. The CDR3 spans 14 residues. Germline values: CDR1 SGDLS, CDR2 YYNGEE. V lost 2 bases, J lost 4 bases, and 12 bases lay in between.